A selection of T cell receptor beta chains follows, all from one sample in a study of OX40 agonist ivuxolimab in advanced cancers. The assay was immunoSEQ multiplex PCR, and TCRdb's table has in-frame clones only and misses some. The sample has over 40,000 clones; 75% to 90% are singletons. This specimen consisted of CD4+ or CD8+ T cells sorted from blood, obtained in a trial of the OX40 agonist ivuxolimab. These TCRs come from an adult with an advanced solid tumor such as melanoma, head and neck, liver or kidney cancer. CDR3s include the opening cysteine and the closing phenylalanine or tryptophan. The D gene is left open where the match is weak. Size is stated for part of the rows, as once, few or many counts, or as a class when the clone is expanded.

d_gene: TRBD2; j_gene: TRBJ2-7; v_gene: TRBV11-2; abundance: -; CDR3aa: CASRLAGLTDEQYF; CDR3nt: TGTGCCAGCAGGCTAGCGGGACTGACCGACGAGCAGTACTTC
d_gene: TRBD1; j_gene: TRBJ1-1; v_gene: TRBV10-2; abundance: -; CDR3aa: CASSPGQGGTTEAFF; CDR3nt: TGCGCCAGCAGTCCTGGACAGGGAGGAACCACTGAAGCTTTCTTT
d_gene: TRBD1; j_gene: TRBJ1-5; v_gene: TRBV6-5; abundance: -; CDR3aa: CASSPDRGQVQPQHF; CDR3nt: TGTGCCAGCAGTCCGGACAGGGGCCAGGTTCAGCCCCAGCATTTT
d_gene: TRBD2; j_gene: TRBJ2-5; v_gene: TRBV11-2; abundance: -; CDR3aa: CASTGTSGNQETQYF; CDR3nt: TGTGCCAGTACCGGGACTAGCGGGAACCAAGAGACCCAGTACTTC
d_gene: -; j_gene: TRBJ1-1; v_gene: TRBV9; abundance: -; CDR3aa: CASSPTKKEWNTEAFF; CDR3nt: TGTGCCAGCAGCCCCACAAAGAAGGAATGGAACACTGAAGCTTTCTTT
d_gene: -; j_gene: TRBJ2-1; v_gene: TRBV30; abundance: few; CDR3aa: CAWSSGRYNEQFF; CDR3nt: TGTGCCTGGAGTTCCGGGAGATACAATGAGCAGTTCTTC
d_gene: TRBD2; j_gene: TRBJ2-7; v_gene: TRBV19; abundance: -; CDR3aa: CASSPRGGLAGDKQYF; CDR3nt: TGTGCCAGTAGCCCCAGAGGGGGACTAGCGGGAGATAAGCAGTACTTC
d_gene: -; j_gene: TRBJ2-3; v_gene: TRBV5-1; abundance: -; CDR3aa: CASSPSAVRTDTQYF; CDR3nt: TGCGCCAGCAGCCCCTCCGCCGTTCGCACAGATACGCAGTATTTT
d_gene: -; j_gene: TRBJ1-2; v_gene: TRBV28; abundance: -; CDR3aa: CAGQSQGNYGYTF; CDR3nt: TGTGCCGGCCAGAGCCAGGGCAACTATGGCTACACCTTC
d_gene: TRBD1; j_gene: TRBJ2-5; v_gene: TRBV19; abundance: -; CDR3aa: CASRRDRLETQYF; CDR3nt: TGTGCCAGTAGGAGGGACAGGTTAGAGACCCAGTACTTC
d_gene: -; j_gene: TRBJ2-7; v_gene: TRBV4-1; abundance: -; CDR3aa: CASSQITSWGGGKRDHEQYF; CDR3nt: TGCGCCAGCAGCCAAATAACGAGCTGGGGGGGCGGGAAGCGGGACCACGAGCAGTACTTC
d_gene: -; j_gene: TRBJ2-1; v_gene: TRBV7-2; abundance: -; CDR3aa: CASSLGVGRGRNEQFF; CDR3nt: TGTGCCAGCAGCTTAGGTGTGGGCAGGGGAAGGAATGAGCAGTTCTTC
d_gene: -; j_gene: TRBJ1-3; v_gene: TRBV15; abundance: -; CDR3aa: CATSTPLKSGTGDSGNTIYF; CDR3nt: TGTGCCACCAGCACCCCATTAAAATCCGGGACGGGGGACTCTGGAAACACCATATATTTT
d_gene: -; j_gene: TRBJ1-4; v_gene: TRBV29-1; abundance: -; CDR3aa: CSVEGENEKLFF; CDR3nt: TGCAGCGTTGAGGGGGAAAATGAAAAACTGTTTTTT
d_gene: -; j_gene: TRBJ1-2; v_gene: TRBV19; abundance: -; CDR3aa: CASRSYGYTF; CDR3nt: TGTGCCAGTCGCAGCTATGGCTACACCTTC
d_gene: TRBD1; j_gene: TRBJ1-1; v_gene: TRBV4-3; abundance: -; CDR3aa: CASSQRQGRRTEAFF; CDR3nt: TGCGCCAGCAGCCAGAGACAGGGGCGTCGTACTGAAGCTTTCTTT
d_gene: -; j_gene: TRBJ2-7; v_gene: TRBV27; abundance: -; CDR3aa: CASSPLLLRLSYEQYF; CDR3nt: TGTGCCAGCAGTCCTCTTCTGTTGCGGCTGTCCTACGAGCAGTACTTC
d_gene: -; j_gene: TRBJ1-4; v_gene: TRBV6-6; abundance: -; CDR3aa: CASRPTAGGNEKLFF; CDR3nt: TGTGCCAGCAGGCCCACGGCAGGTGGCAATGAAAAACTGTTTTTT
d_gene: -; j_gene: TRBJ1-1; v_gene: TRBV19; abundance: -; CDR3aa: CASSIGGFEAFF; CDR3nt: TGTGCCAGTAGTATCGGGGGTTTCGAAGCTTTCTTT
d_gene: -; j_gene: TRBJ1-2; v_gene: TRBV6-1; abundance: -; CDR3aa: CASSESTDGYTF; CDR3nt: TGTGCCAGCAGTGAATCGACGGATGGCTACACCTTC
d_gene: TRBD1; j_gene: TRBJ2-2; v_gene: TRBV19; abundance: -; CDR3aa: CASSPSGGTGELFF; CDR3nt: TGTGCCAGTAGTCCCTCAGGGGGCACCGGGGAGCTGTTTTTT
d_gene: TRBD1; j_gene: TRBJ1-2; v_gene: TRBV5-5; abundance: -; CDR3aa: CASSWGQPGDHGYTF; CDR3nt: TGTGCCAGCAGCTGGGGACAGCCTGGGGACCATGGCTACACCTTC
d_gene: -; j_gene: TRBJ2-7; v_gene: TRBV2; abundance: -; CDR3aa: CASSQQLKQYF; CDR3nt: TGTGCCAGCAGCCAACAGTTGAAGCAGTACTTC
d_gene: TRBD1; j_gene: TRBJ2-7; v_gene: TRBV7-9; abundance: -; CDR3aa: CASSPSGTGLHEQYF; CDR3nt: TGTGCCAGCAGCCCGTCCGGGACAGGGTTGCACGAGCAGTACTTC
d_gene: -; j_gene: TRBJ1-2; v_gene: TRBV7-2; abundance: few; CDR3aa: CASSVGPTASMGYTF; CDR3nt: TGTGCCAGCAGCGTGGGACCGACAGCCTCTATGGGCTACACCTTC
d_gene: -; j_gene: TRBJ2-5; v_gene: TRBV2; abundance: -; CDR3aa: CASSELAPSQTQYF; CDR3nt: TGTGCCAGCAGTGAGTTAGCCCCCTCTCAGACCCAGTACTTC
d_gene: -; j_gene: TRBJ1-5; v_gene: TRBV5-3; abundance: -; CDR3aa: CARSLVGGPSNQPQHF; CDR3nt: TGTGCCAGAAGCTTGGTCGGGGGCCCCAGCAATCAGCCCCAGCATTTT
d_gene: -; j_gene: TRBJ2-1; v_gene: TRBV18; abundance: -; CDR3aa: CASSPGTGTYNEQFF; CDR3nt: TGTGCCAGCTCACCAGGGACGGGGACCTACAATGAGCAGTTCTTC
d_gene: TRBD1; j_gene: TRBJ1-1; v_gene: TRBV19; abundance: -; CDR3aa: CASSTISGTGNVTEAFF; CDR3nt: TGTGCCAGTAGTACAATCTCCGGGACAGGTAACGTCACTGAAGCTTTCTTT
d_gene: -; j_gene: TRBJ2-3; v_gene: TRBV9; abundance: few; CDR3aa: CASSVSSTDTQYF; CDR3nt: TGTGCCAGCAGCGTATCCAGCACAGATACGCAGTATTTT
d_gene: TRBD2; j_gene: TRBJ2-3; v_gene: TRBV7-2; abundance: -; CDR3aa: CASSYRLAGGRPDTQYF; CDR3nt: TGTGCCAGCAGCTACCGACTAGCGGGAGGCCGGCCGGATACGCAGTATTTT
d_gene: -; j_gene: TRBJ2-1; v_gene: TRBV4-2; abundance: -; CDR3aa: CASSQEVTRGSYNEQFF; CDR3nt: TGTGCCAGCAGCCAAGAGGTGACTAGGGGGTCCTACAATGAGCAGTTCTTC
d_gene: -; j_gene: TRBJ1-1; v_gene: TRBV19; abundance: -; CDR3aa: CASSIVRNTEAFF; CDR3nt: TGTGCCAGTAGTATAGTCCGGAACACTGAAGCTTTCTTT
d_gene: TRBD1; j_gene: TRBJ1-1; v_gene: TRBV6-1; abundance: -; CDR3aa: CASRLTGGNTEAFF; CDR3nt: TGTGCCAGCAGATTGACAGGGGGGAACACTGAAGCTTTCTTT
d_gene: TRBD1; j_gene: TRBJ2-1; v_gene: TRBV7-9; abundance: -; CDR3aa: CAMGQPDYNEQFF; CDR3nt: TGTGCCATGGGACAGCCGGACTACAATGAGCAGTTCTTC
d_gene: -; j_gene: TRBJ2-3; v_gene: TRBV5-1; abundance: -; CDR3aa: CASSLQNFGTDTQYF; CDR3nt: TGCGCCAGCAGCCTCCAGAATTTCGGCACAGATACGCAGTATTTT
d_gene: -; j_gene: TRBJ2-2; v_gene: TRBV6-4; abundance: once; CDR3aa: CASSLAGDTGELFF; CDR3nt: TGTGCCAGCAGTCTAGCCGGGGACACCGGGGAGCTGTTTTTT
d_gene: -; j_gene: TRBJ2-5; v_gene: TRBV28; abundance: -; CDR3aa: CASTPGGTFQETQYF; CDR3nt: TGTGCCAGCACCCCTGGGGGGACATTCCAAGAGACCCAGTACTTC
d_gene: -; j_gene: TRBJ2-3; v_gene: TRBV28; abundance: -; CDR3aa: CASSFTFQRLGEGDTQYF; CDR3nt: TGTGCCAGCAGTTTTACTTTTCAGCGGTTGGGGGAAGGAGATACGCAGTATTTT
d_gene: TRBD2; j_gene: TRBJ2-5; v_gene: TRBV7-2; abundance: -; CDR3aa: CASSSRLGAGGSETQYF; CDR3nt: TGTGCCAGCAGCTCCAGACTAGGGGCGGGAGGGAGCGAGACCCAGTACTTC
d_gene: TRBD2; j_gene: TRBJ2-7; v_gene: TRBV13; abundance: -; CDR3aa: CASSSLTSGRFHEQYF; CDR3nt: TGTGCCAGCAGCTCCCTTACTAGCGGGAGGTTCCACGAGCAGTACTTC
d_gene: TRBD1; j_gene: TRBJ2-2; v_gene: TRBV2; abundance: -; CDR3aa: CASSEQGVEVTGELFF; CDR3nt: TGTGCCAGCAGTGAACAGGGGGTAGAGGTCACCGGGGAGCTGTTTTTT
d_gene: -; j_gene: TRBJ1-3; v_gene: TRBV5-1; abundance: -; CDR3aa: CASSLGYGNTIYF; CDR3nt: TGCGCCAGCAGCTTGGGTTACGGAAACACCATATATTTT
d_gene: -; j_gene: TRBJ1-1; v_gene: TRBV29-1; abundance: -; CDR3aa: CSVAWDTEAFF; CDR3nt: TGCAGCGTTGCATGGGACACTGAAGCTTTCTTT
d_gene: -; j_gene: TRBJ2-3; v_gene: TRBV7-2; abundance: -; CDR3aa: CASSLAALSTDTQYF; CDR3nt: TGTGCCAGCAGCTTGGCGGCCCTTAGCACAGATACGCAGTATTTT
d_gene: -; j_gene: TRBJ1-3; v_gene: TRBV18; abundance: -; CDR3aa: CASSPPSFGNTIYF; CDR3nt: TGTGCCAGCTCACCACCGTCGTTTGGAAACACCATATATTTT
d_gene: TRBD1; j_gene: TRBJ2-7; v_gene: TRBV19; abundance: -; CDR3aa: CASKRQGTYEQYF; CDR3nt: TGTGCCAGTAAGAGACAGGGGACCTACGAGCAGTACTTC
d_gene: -; j_gene: TRBJ1-6; v_gene: TRBV7-3; abundance: -; CDR3aa: CASSLSQEGSPLHF; CDR3nt: TGTGCCAGCAGCTTAAGCCAAGAAGGGTCACCCCTCCACTTT
d_gene: -; j_gene: TRBJ2-3; v_gene: TRBV13; abundance: -; CDR3aa: CASSRTPLTQYF; CDR3nt: TGTGCCAGCAGCCGAACTCCACTTACGCAGTATTTT
d_gene: TRBD1; j_gene: TRBJ2-7; v_gene: TRBV27; abundance: few; CDR3aa: CASSRTGVYEQYF; CDR3nt: TGTGCCAGCAGCAGGACAGGGGTATACGAGCAGTACTTC
d_gene: -; j_gene: TRBJ1-1; v_gene: TRBV6-5; abundance: -; CDR3aa: CASSPSDRPEAFF; CDR3nt: TGTGCCAGCAGTCCCTCTGACCGCCCTGAAGCTTTCTTT
d_gene: TRBD1; j_gene: TRBJ1-6; v_gene: TRBV23-1; abundance: -; CDR3aa: CASSQSSLRGGSSPLHF; CDR3nt: TGCGCCAGCAGTCAATCGAGCCTCAGGGGGGGAAGTTCACCCCTCCACTTT
d_gene: -; j_gene: TRBJ1-1; v_gene: TRBV6-1; abundance: -; CDR3aa: CASSGNPRGRTEAFF; CDR3nt: TGTGCCAGCAGTGGAAACCCAAGGGGGAGGACTGAAGCTTTCTTT
d_gene: TRBD1; j_gene: TRBJ2-2; v_gene: TRBV7-9; abundance: -; CDR3aa: CASSRDRGTGELFF; CDR3nt: TGTGCCAGCAGCCGAGACAGGGGCACCGGGGAGCTGTTTTTT
d_gene: TRBD1; j_gene: TRBJ1-1; v_gene: TRBV6-5; abundance: -; CDR3aa: CASSYRDRHTEAFF; CDR3nt: TGTGCCAGCAGTTACAGGGACAGACACACTGAAGCTTTCTTT
d_gene: -; j_gene: TRBJ2-5; v_gene: TRBV5-5; abundance: few; CDR3aa: CASSARGSVQETQYF; CDR3nt: TGTGCCAGCAGCGCACGGGGGAGCGTTCAAGAGACCCAGTACTTC
d_gene: -; j_gene: TRBJ1-1; v_gene: TRBV6-6; abundance: -; CDR3aa: CASRTGTEAFF; CDR3nt: TGTGCCAGCAGAACTGGAACTGAAGCTTTCTTT